This passage covers 21 T cell receptor beta chains from one sample sequenced in a study of cytomegalovirus exposure and HLA in healthy donors listed by TCRdb under 2017. The protocol used for the library was the immunoSEQ multiplex PCR assay. A mixture of 60 forward primers for TCR Vbeta segments and 13 reverse primers for TCR Jbeta segments was used in the multiplex PCR. The source is immuneACCESS, and TCRdb retained only in-frame sequences with V and J called. Part of the clones is not carried over; for the studies checked, unresolved V genes explain less than half of this, and the remainder is unexplained. The table for this sample shows roughly 90,000 clones. The ten largest clones add up to approximately 15% of the sample. Sequencing was performed on PBMCs. These receptors all stem from a man aged 45 to 65 in good health and CMV-seropositive.

The genes are TRBV19 and TRBJ1-5; 7 bases map to TRBD1. Trimming took 6 bases from V and 5 from J; bases not matched to a gene: 7. Germline V gives CDR1 LNHDA, CDR2 SQIVND (reference sequence). The length of the CDR3 is 14 residues. In nucleotides, the CDR3 is TGTGCCAGTAGCTTCGGGACAGACCATCAGCCCCAGCATTTT. Amino acids: CASSFGTDHQPQHF.

The genes are TRBV4-2 and TRBJ2-3; the match to TRBD2 covers 14 bases. Germline V lookup: CDR1 LGHNA, CDR2 YNFKEQ. V dropped 1 base and J dropped 4; count of bases not matched to a gene: 7. The CDR3 consists of 18 residues. CDR3 amino acids: CASSQVGTSGSGADTQYF. DNA of the CDR3: TGTGCCAGCAGCCAAGTCGGGACTAGCGGGAGCGGGGCAGATACGCAGTATTTT.

The chain employs TRBV7-9 and TRBJ1-1; D is ambiguous. Germline values: CDR1 SEHNR, CDR2 FQNEAQ (reference sequence). CDR3 length: 14 amino acids. Trimming shortened V by 2 bases and J by 6 bases, and 13 bases separated the two germline ends. The CDR3 reads CASSLLGSTAEAFF. In nucleotides, the CDR3 is TGTGCCAGCAGCTTACTCGGAAGTACAGCTGAAGCTTTCTTT.

The DNA for the CDR3 is TGCGCCAGCAGCTTGGGGACAGCGAACACCGGGGAGCTGTTTTTT. Residues: CASSLGTANTGELFF. The V call is TRBV5-1, the J call TRBJ2-2; D perhaps matches TRBD1 (6 bases). This CDR3 comprises 15 residues. V was trimmed by 0 bases and J by 0 bases, leaving 6 bases between them. Looked up from germline, CDR1 is SGHRS and CDR2 is YFSETQ.

J is TRBJ2-1 and V is TRBV18, with 7 bases matching TRBD1. V shed 2 bases, J shed 4 bases, and the junction held 5 bases outside the gene matches. CDR1 and CDR2 from the germline V gene are KGHSH and LQKENI. The CDR3 consists of 15 residues. The CDR3 bases are TGTGCCAGCTCACCATCCGGACAGGCGTACAATGAGCAGTTCTTC. Encoded protein: CASSPSGQAYNEQFF.

The chain links TRBV4-3 to TRBJ2-1; D may be TRBD2 (5 bases). CDR1 and CDR2 (germline): LGHNA, YSLEER. The CDR3 totals 14 residues. The V and J ends lost 4 bases and 6 bases respectively, with 13 bases between them. CDR3 in DNA: TGCGCCAGCAGCCTCCGAGGGAGCGGCAATGAGCAGTTCTTC. It is translated as CASSLRGSGNEQFF.

The gene calls are TRBV18 and TRBJ2-2; 10 bases agree with TRBD2. The CDR3 has 16 residues. V trimming: 3 bases; J trimming: 3 bases; junction bases outside the gene matches: 4. CDR1 KGHSH and CDR2 LQKENI come from the germline V gene. CDR3 DNA: TGTGCCAGCTCACCGGCTAGCGGGAGATACACCGGGGAGCTGTTTTTT. Protein sequence: CASSPASGRYTGELFF.

This chain joins TRBV6-5 and TRBJ1-2, with 9 bases aligning to TRBD1. Germline-derived CDR1 and CDR2 are MNHEY and SVGAGI. The CDR3 extends over 16 amino acids. With 4 bases clipped from V and 1 base from J, the junction kept 7 bases outside the gene matches. CDR3 sequence: CASSWTGAAHNYGYTF. The CDR3 coding sequence is TGTGCCAGCAGTTGGACAGGGGCCGCTCATAACTATGGCTACACCTTC.

The CDR3 is CASSSDRISYEQYF. CDR3 nucleotides: TGTGCCAGTAGCTCGGACAGAATCTCCTACGAGCAGTACTTC. The V and J genes are TRBV19 and TRBJ2-7, with a tentative D call TRBD1 (6 bases). Germline-derived CDR1 and CDR2 are LNHDA and SQIVND (reference sequence). The CDR3 is 14 residues long. Trimming pared 6 bases from V and 0 bases from J, leaving 12 bases between.

V gene TRBV9 combines with J gene TRBJ1-2, with D possibly TRBD1 on 5 matching bases. V was pared by 0 bases and J by 6 bases, with 15 bases between. The CDR3 has 15 residues. The germline CDR1 and CDR2 sequences are SGDLS and YYNGEE. Written as DNA, the CDR3 is TGTGCCAGCAGCGTAGGGGGCTCACGCTACGATGGCTACACCTTC. It codes for CASSVGGSRYDGYTF.

V usage is TRBV27 and J usage is TRBJ1-2; 11 bases match TRBD1. V shed 5 bases, J shed 3 bases, and the junction held 5 bases outside the gene matches. Germline values: CDR1 MNHEY, CDR2 SMNVEV (reference sequence). This CDR3 is built from 15 residues. The chain's CDR3 is CASSTDRGRDYGYTF. The CDR3 DNA reads as TGTGCCAGCAGTACGGACAGGGGGCGAGACTATGGCTACACCTTC.

The rearrangement links TRBV27 to TRBJ2-7, with 11 bases that match TRBD1. The CDR3 runs 13 residues. Germline loops: CDR1 MNHEY, CDR2 SMNVEV (reference sequence). The V and J ends lost 10 bases and 6 bases, in that order; junction bases with no gene match: 8. Here the CDR3 DNA reads TGTGCCACCGGGACAGGGGGATTTTCCGAGCAGTACGTC. Translated, it gives CATGTGGFSEQYV.

The chain joins TRBV5-6 to TRBJ2-5; TRBD1 matches at 7 bases. V dropped 2 bases and J dropped 5; count of bases not matched to a gene: 9. Looked up from germline, CDR1 is SGHDT and CDR2 is YYEEEE. The CDR3 loop spans 15 amino acids. Written as DNA, the CDR3 is TGTGCCAGCAGCTTTACGGCACTAGGGGGCGAGACCCAGTACTTC. Its protein is CASSFTALGGETQYF.

The chain recombines TRBV19 with TRBJ2-2; 10 bases align to TRBD2. Germline V lookup: CDR1 LNHDA, CDR2 SQIVND (reference sequence). With 11 bases clipped from V and 1 base from J, the junction kept 4 bases outside the gene matches. The CDR3 loop spans 14 amino acids. The CDR3 reads CAGRTSGNTGELFF. The DNA of the CDR3 is TGTGCCGGCAGGACTAGCGGGAACACCGGGGAGCTGTTTTTT. The full variable domain, its missing parts supplied by reference TRBV19 and TRBJ2-2, is DGGITQSPKYLFRKEGQNVTLSCEQNLNHDAMYWYRQDPGQGLRLIYYSQIVNDFQKGDIAEGYSVSREKKESFPLTVTSAQKNPTAFYLCAGRTSGNTGELFFGEGSRLTVL.

The DNA of the CDR3 is TGCGCCAGCAGCCAAGGGCAGAACTATCGCTATGGCTACACCTTC. Residues: CASSQGQNYRYGYTF. This chain links TRBV4-3 with TRBJ1-2; D is undetermined. CDR3 length: 15 residues. The germline V gene encodes CDR1 LGHNA and CDR2 YSLEER. V dropped 1 base and J dropped 4 bases, with 13 bases sitting between them.

V and J are TRBV15 and TRBJ2-1, with 8 bases aligning to TRBD2. Germline CDR1 is LNHNV and CDR2 is YYDKDF (reference sequence). V lost 6 bases and J lost 7; bases outside the gene matches: 8. This CDR3 is built from 14 residues. The CDR3 DNA follows: TGTGCCACCAGGGTCGAACTAGCGGTAAATGAGCAGTTCTTC. This codes for CATRVELAVNEQFF.

The chain joins TRBV10-3 to TRBJ2-7; the D gene is possibly TRBD1 (6 bases). Trimming took off 6 bases at V and 6 bases at J, with 12 bases between the two ends. The CDR3 is 12 amino acids. Germline CDR1 ENHRY, CDR2 SYGVKD. Here the CDR3 DNA reads TGTGCCATCAGCACAGGGCCAAGCGAGCAGTACTTC. Translation: CAISTGPSEQYF.

V gene TRBV7-9 combines with J gene TRBJ1-2; no reliable D call. CDR1 and CDR2 from the germline V gene are SEHNR and FQNEAQ (reference sequence). The CDR3 extends over 13 amino acids. The V end was cut by 5 bases, the J end by 8 bases, with 15 bases between. The CDR3 loop is CASSPGEGGGYTF. CDR3 in DNA: TGTGCCAGCAGCCCCGGAGAGGGAGGGGGCTACACCTTC.

The V and J genes are TRBV5-1 and TRBJ1-1; 12 nucleotides line up with TRBD1. Germline V gene sequence: CDR1 SGHRS, CDR2 YFSETQ. Trimming removed 3 bases from V and 3 bases from J; junction bases left unmatched: 9. This CDR3 is built from 17 residues. DNA for the CDR3: TGCGCCAGCAGCTCCTCCGGGACAGGGGGCGCGGACACTGAAGCTTTCTTT. Translation: CASSSSGTGGADTEAFF.

The rearrangement joins TRBV11-2 to TRBJ2-7; D not certain. Per the germline V gene, CDR1 is SGHAT and CDR2 is FQNNGV. Trimming shortened V by 1 base and J by 4 bases, and 2 bases separated the two germline ends. The CDR3 is 11 amino acids. CDR3 residues: CASSLVYEQYF. CDR3 bases: TGTGCCAGCAGCTTAGTATACGAGCAGTACTTC.

This chain links TRBV7-9 with TRBJ2-7, with D maybe TRBD2 (5 bases). Germline CDR1 and CDR2: SEHNR and FQNEAQ (reference sequence). This CDR3 region has 13 residues. The V end lost 7 bases, the J end lost 3 bases, and 13 bases lay between the germline ends. The CDR3 DNA is TGTGCCAGCACCTTCGGGGTAGGCTACGAGCAGTACGTC. Amino acids: CASTFGVGYEQYV.